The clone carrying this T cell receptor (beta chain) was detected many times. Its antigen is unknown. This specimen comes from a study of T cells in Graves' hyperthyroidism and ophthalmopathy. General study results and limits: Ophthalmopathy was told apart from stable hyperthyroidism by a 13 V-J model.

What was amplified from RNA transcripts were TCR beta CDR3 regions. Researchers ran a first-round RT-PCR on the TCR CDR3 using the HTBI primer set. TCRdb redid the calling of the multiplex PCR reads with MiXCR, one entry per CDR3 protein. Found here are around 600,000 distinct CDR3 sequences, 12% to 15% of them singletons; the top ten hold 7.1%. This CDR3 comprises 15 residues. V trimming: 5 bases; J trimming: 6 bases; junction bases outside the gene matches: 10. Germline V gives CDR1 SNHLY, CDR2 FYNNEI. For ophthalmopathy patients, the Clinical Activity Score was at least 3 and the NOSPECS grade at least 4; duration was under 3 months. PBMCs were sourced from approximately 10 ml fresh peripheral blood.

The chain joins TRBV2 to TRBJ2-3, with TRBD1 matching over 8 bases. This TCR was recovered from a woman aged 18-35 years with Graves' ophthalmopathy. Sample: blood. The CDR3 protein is CASSRGQGAPDTQYF. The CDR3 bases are TGTGCCAGCAGTCGGGGGCAGGGGGCGCCCGATACGCAGTATTTT.